The T cell receptor beta chain described here comes from a study of control samples from healthy donors and cancer patients. This table comes from immunoSEQ multiplex PCR, and its TCRdb copy is limited to in-frame clones, with some not included. Here the sample spans roughly 140,000 clones, about 93% being singletons. The CDR3 totals 12 residues. Germline CDR1 reads MNHEY; CDR2 reads SVGAGI. The V gene end was trimmed by 6 bases and the J gene end by 8 bases; junction bases not matched to a gene: 4. This clonotype originated in a man aged 50 to 60 in good health. The sequenced sample was blood. The V gene is TRBV6-5, the J gene TRBJ1-2; 9 nucleotides line up with TRBD1. The CDR3 bases are TGTGCCAGCAGGGGGGACAGGGAAGGCTACACCTTC. It codes for CASRGDREGYTF.